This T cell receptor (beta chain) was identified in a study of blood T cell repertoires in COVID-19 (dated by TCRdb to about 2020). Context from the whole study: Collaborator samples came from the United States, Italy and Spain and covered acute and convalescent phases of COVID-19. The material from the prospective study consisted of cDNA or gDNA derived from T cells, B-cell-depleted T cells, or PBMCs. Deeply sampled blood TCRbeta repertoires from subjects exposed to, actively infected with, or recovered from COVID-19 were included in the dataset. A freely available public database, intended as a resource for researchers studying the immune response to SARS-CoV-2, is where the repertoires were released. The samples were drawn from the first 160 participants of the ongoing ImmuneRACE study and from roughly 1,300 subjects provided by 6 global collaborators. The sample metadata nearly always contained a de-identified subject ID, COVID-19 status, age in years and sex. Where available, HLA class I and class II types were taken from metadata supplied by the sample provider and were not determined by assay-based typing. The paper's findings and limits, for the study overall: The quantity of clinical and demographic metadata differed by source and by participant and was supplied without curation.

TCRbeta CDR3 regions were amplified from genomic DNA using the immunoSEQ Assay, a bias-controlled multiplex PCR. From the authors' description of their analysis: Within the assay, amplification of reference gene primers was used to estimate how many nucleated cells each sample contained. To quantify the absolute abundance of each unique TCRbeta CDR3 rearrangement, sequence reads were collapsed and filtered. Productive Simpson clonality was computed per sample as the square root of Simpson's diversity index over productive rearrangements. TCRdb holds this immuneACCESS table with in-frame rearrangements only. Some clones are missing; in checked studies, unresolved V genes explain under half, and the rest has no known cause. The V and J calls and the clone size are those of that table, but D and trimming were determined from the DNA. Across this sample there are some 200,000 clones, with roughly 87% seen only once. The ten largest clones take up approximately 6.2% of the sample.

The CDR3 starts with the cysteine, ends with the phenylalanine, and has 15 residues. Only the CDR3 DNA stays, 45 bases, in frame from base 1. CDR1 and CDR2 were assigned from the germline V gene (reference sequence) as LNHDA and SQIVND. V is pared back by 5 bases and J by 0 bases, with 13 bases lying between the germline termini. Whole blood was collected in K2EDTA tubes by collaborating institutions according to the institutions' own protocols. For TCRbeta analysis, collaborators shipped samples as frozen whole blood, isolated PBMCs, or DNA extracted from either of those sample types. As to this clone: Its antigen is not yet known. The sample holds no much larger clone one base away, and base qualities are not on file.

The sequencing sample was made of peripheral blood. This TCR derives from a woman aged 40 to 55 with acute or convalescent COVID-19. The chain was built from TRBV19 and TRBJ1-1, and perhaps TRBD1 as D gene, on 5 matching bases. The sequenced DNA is TGTGCCAGTAGTCCCATAGGACATATGAACACTGAAGCTTTCTTT. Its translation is CASSPIGHMNTEAFF.